The clone carrying this TCR beta chain was picked up many times. TCRdb re-analysed the RACE reads in MiXCR, keeping a single row per CDR3 protein. The table records about 200,000 distinct CDR3 sequences, around a quarter of them present only once. This sample was taken from a study of human T cells and chemical hapten exposure. Regarding time point: patch test 3, about 24 weeks after DPC sensitization. Sample treatment: therapeutic diphenylcyclopropenone sensitization with weekly scalp DPC. The sequencing here drew on whole blood, taken in connection with sensitization to the hapten diphenylcyclopropenone (DPC). This TCR was recovered from a woman aged 40-49 years with alopecia areata. Some clones in this sample may be carry-over from other donors' samples.

The CDR3, as DNA: TGTGCCAGCAGCACCCCCGGGACTAGCCTACAGTACTTC. Protein: CASSTPGTSLQYF. The rearrangement links TRBV21-1 to TRBJ2-7; the table calls TRBD2, which could not be checked here. TRBV21-1 is recorded as a pseudogene. This CDR3 region has 13 residues.